This T cell receptor beta chain was recovered during a study of spatial heterogeneity in lung cancer. Overall study results and limits: Mutation counts in tumors were tracked by counts of expanded intratumoral alpha and beta TCRs.

Time point of the sample: sample taken at primary tumor resection. TCRdb reprocessed the 5' RACE reads via MiXCR and lists one record per CDR3 protein. The table records about 22,000 distinct CDR3 sequences, under 3.5% of them present only once. This clonotype was recorded many times. No antigen is known for it. Trimming left V 2 bases short and J 7 bases short, with 18 bases between. Germline V CDR1 and CDR2: MNHEY, SVGEGT. The CDR3 has 16 residues. The chain couples TRBV6-2 or TRBV6-3 to TRBJ2-1; a weak D match, TRBD2 (6 bases). This receptor was taken from a male donor with early-stage non-small cell lung cancer. The sample consisted of lung tumor tissue, taken at surgery. This chain's CDR3 is CASSYRDLSSLNEQFF. CDR3 in DNA: TGTGCCAGCAGTTACAGGGACTTATCTTCCCTGAATGAGCAGTTCTTC.